Shown below are 18 T cell receptor beta chains from a single sample sequenced in a study of Graves' ophthalmopathy and Graves' hyperthyroidism. Amplified TCR beta CDR3 regions were obtained using RNA transcripts as template. An initial RT-PCR round employing HTBI primers preceded a second-round multiplex PCR. One entry per CDR3 protein results from TCRdb running MiXCR on the multiplex PCR reads. The repertoire holds 150,000 or so distinct CDR3 sequences, with 35% to 50% as singletons. The sample comprised peripheral blood. These receptor sequences come from a man under 40 with Graves' ophthalmopathy.

This clonotype appeared many times. The chain couples TRBV28 to TRBJ1-5; 8 positions match TRBD1. CDR1 and CDR2 from the germline V gene are MDHEN and SYDVKM. This CDR3 spans 14 amino acids. The V and J ends lost 7 bases and 7 bases, in that order; junction bases with no gene match: 9. Here the CDR3 DNA reads TGTGCCAGCAAGGCAGGGGGCCGTTTCCAGCCCCAGCATTTT. Translation gives CASKAGGRFQPQHF.

This clonotype was seen ten or more times. The CDR3 loop is CASSQTGRTEAFF. CDR3 nucleotides: TGTGCCAGCAGCCAGACAGGGCGAACTGAAGCTTTCTTT. The V call is TRBV6-2 or TRBV6-3, the J call TRBJ1-1; TRBD1 agrees at 7 bases. CDR1 is MNHEY and CDR2 is SVGEGT in the germline V gene. CDR3 size: 13 residues. Unmatched junction bases numbered 6, after V lost 6 bases and J lost 5 bases.

This clonotype has at least ten counts. J is TRBJ1-2 and V is TRBV2; tentatively, D is TRBD1 (5 bases). This CDR3 is built from 14 residues. Germline values: CDR1 SNHLY, CDR2 FYNNEI. With 2 bases removed from V and 6 bases from J, the gap between germline ends came to 13 bases. The CDR3 is CASSEQAGLHGYTF. The CDR3 DNA follows: TGTGCCAGCAGTGAACAGGCAGGGCTCCATGGCTACACCTTC.

The chain joins TRBV7-8 to TRBJ2-5; D not certain. V was pared by 4 bases and J by 2 bases, with 17 bases between. This CDR3 has 16 residues. In germline, CDR1 is SGHVS, CDR2 FQNEAQ. The CDR3, as DNA: TGTGCCAGCAGCTCGCCCTGGTCAGTTGGGCAAGAGACCCAGTACTTC. It translates to CASSSPWSVGQETQYF.

This clonotype was counted many times. The chain combines TRBV27 with TRBJ1-1; weak D call: TRBD1 (6 bases). V was trimmed by 6 bases and J by 0 bases, leaving 23 bases between them. Germline lookup yields CDR1 MNHEY and CDR2 SMNVEV (reference sequence). The CDR3 covers 18 residues. The CDR3 sequence is CASRQLQGDLSMNTEAFF. The CDR3 DNA follows: TGTGCCAGCAGACAATTACAGGGAGATCTATCCATGAACACTGAAGCTTTCTTT.

The sample holds many counts of this clonotype. CDR3 protein: CSGRTGYGYTF. The CDR3 DNA is TGCAGTGGCCGGACAGGCTATGGCTACACCTTC. The V and J genes are TRBV20-1 and TRBJ1-2, with 7 bases aligning to TRBD1. This CDR3 comprises 11 residues. The ends lost 7 bases at V and 4 bases at J; junction bases unmatched: 3. Germline CDR1 is DFQATT and CDR2 is SNEGSKA (reference sequence).

This chain uses TRBV6-1 with TRBJ1-5; 7 bases line up with TRBD1. This CDR3 has 14 amino acids. Unmatched junction bases numbered 7, after V lost 6 bases and J lost 5 bases. Germline V gene sequence: CDR1 MNHNS, CDR2 SASEGT. The CDR3 DNA sequence: TGTGCCAGCAGGAGGCGACAGGGAGATCAGCCCCAGCATTTT. Amino acids: CASRRRQGDQPQHF.

This clonotype was counted many times. J is TRBJ1-5 and V is TRBV28; D remains ambiguous. Trimming took off 6 bases at V and 0 bases at J, with 15 bases between the two ends. This CDR3 has 16 residues. Germline V gene sequence: CDR1 MDHEN, CDR2 SYDVKM. CDR3 residues: CASSHPSGNSNQPQHF. The CDR3 DNA follows: TGTGCCAGCAGCCATCCGAGCGGGAATAGCAATCAGCCCCAGCATTTT.

This clonotype was observed many times. This CDR3 reads CASSAGAGDYGYTF. CDR3 bases: TGTGCCAGCAGTGCGGGCGCAGGAGACTATGGCTACACCTTC. This chain links TRBV2 with TRBJ1-2; D gene ambiguous. V lost 4 bases to trimming and J lost 3 bases, with 12 bases between them. CDR1 and CDR2 from the germline V gene are SNHLY and FYNNEI. CDR3 length equals 14 residues.

The CDR3 reads CASSRRPSWNSAEAFF. Here the CDR3 DNA reads TGTGCCAGCAGTAGACGACCGTCCTGGAACTCGGCTGAAGCTTTCTTT. The V gene is TRBV28, the J gene TRBJ1-1; D gene uncertain. V lost 5 bases to trimming and J lost 6 bases, with 22 bases between them. CDR1 is MDHEN and CDR2 is SYDVKM in the germline V gene. The CDR3 covers 16 residues.

The J gene is TRBJ2-5, the V gene TRBV11-3; no definite D call. This CDR3 is built from 12 residues. The germline CDR1 and CDR2 sequences are SGHNT and YENEEA. The V gene lost 3 bases and the J gene lost 5 bases, with 7 bases spanning the gap. The CDR3 region is CASSLHDETQYF. Written as DNA, the CDR3 is TGTGCCAGCAGCTTGCACGATGAGACCCAGTACTTC.

There are many counts of this clonotype. V gene TRBV7-3 combines with J gene TRBJ1-6; D may be TRBD1 (6 bases). The ends were cut back, 0 bases at V and 7 bases at J, with 10 bases in the middle. The CDR3 totals 15 residues. Germline loops: CDR1 SGHTA, CDR2 FQGTGA. CDR3 protein: CASSLTGARNSPLHF. CDR3 coding DNA: TGTGCCAGCAGCTTAACGGGGGCGCGGAATTCACCCCTCCACTTT. Together with reference TRBV7-3 and TRBJ1-6, the CDR3 gives the full variable domain: GAGVSQTPSNKVTEKGKYVELRCDPISGHTALYWYRQSLGQGPEFLIYFQGTGAADDSGLPNDRFFAVRPEGSVSTLKIQRTERGDSAVYLCASSLTGARNSPLHFGNGTRLTVT.

The J gene is TRBJ2-7, the V gene TRBV7-2; 7 nucleotides match TRBD2. The length of the CDR3 is 14 residues. V lost 5 bases to trimming and J lost 4 bases; unmatched junction nucleotides: 8. Per the germline V gene, CDR1 is SGHTA and CDR2 is FQGNSA. CDR3 sequence: CASSTGTNTYEQYF. The CDR3 coding sequence is TGTGCCAGCAGCACCGGGACTAATACTTACGAGCAGTACTTC.

The rearrangement links TRBV28 to TRBJ2-7; weak D call: TRBD2 (6 bases). There are 15 residues in the CDR3. The germline CDR1 and CDR2 sequences are MDHEN and SYDVKM. Trimming took off 6 bases at V and 5 bases at J, with 20 bases between the two ends. This CDR3 is CASSLDTRGRNEQYF. The CDR3 bases are TGTGCCAGCAGCTTGGACACGCGGGGAAGAAACGAGCAGTACTTC.

This clonotype occurred many times. The chain has TRBV19 and TRBJ1-1; D gene uncertain. The germline V gene has CDR1 LNHDA and CDR2 SQIVND (reference sequence). This CDR3 region has 14 residues. V was shortened by 5 bases and J by 1 base, with 11 bases between the two germline ends. CDR3 in DNA: TGTGCCAGTAGTGTCGGACGGCCGAACACTGAAGCTTTCTTT. This codes for CASSVGRPNTEAFF.

This clonotype is deemed large. The CDR3: CASSWPGQGNTEAFF. The DNA of the CDR3 is TGTGCCAGTAGTTGGCCGGGACAGGGGAACACTGAAGCTTTCTTT. This rearrangement joins TRBV19 to TRBJ1-1, with 9 positions matching TRBD1. The junction had 5 bases not matched to a gene; V was cut back by 5 bases and J by 1 base. The germline CDR1 and CDR2 sequences are LNHDA and SQIVND (reference sequence). The CDR3 is made up of 15 amino acids.

This clonotype was counted ten times or more. V and J are TRBV12-3 or TRBV12-4 and TRBJ1-5; TRBD1 is a possible D gene (5 bases). V was pared by 6 bases and J by 4 bases, with 16 bases between. The CDR3 length is 15 residues. CDR3 in amino acids: CASSPPGPKNQPQHF. As DNA, the CDR3 is TGTGCCAGCAGCCCTCCGGGACCAAAAAATCAGCCCCAGCATTTT.

Ten or more counts support this clonotype. The V gene is TRBV6-4, the J gene TRBJ1-1, with D perhaps TRBD1 (5 bases). CDR1 is MRHNA and CDR2 is SNTAGT in the germline V gene. Trimming took off 2 bases at V and 1 base at J, with 17 bases between the two ends. The CDR3 runs 17 residues. The CDR3 bases are TGTGCCAGCAGTGACCGTTCGGGGCCCTTAGGGAACACTGAAGCTTTCTTT. Its protein product is CASSDRSGPLGNTEAFF.